These 19 T cell receptor beta chains share one sample of origin, sequenced in a study of cytomegalovirus exposure and HLA in healthy donors. Primers for the PCR totalled 60 Vbeta and 13 Jbeta. Data came from immunoSEQ multiplex PCR; TCRdb stores just in-frame clones and leaves some out. Among 200,000 to 250,000 clones listed, 85% to 90% were seen once. The sample consisted of PBMCs. These receptors were obtained from a human donor in good health.

The V call is TRBV2, the J call TRBJ2-1, with TRBD1 matching 10 bases. This CDR3 spans 15 amino acids. J gave up 3 bases and V 8 bases, and 7 bases lay outside the gene matches. Per germline, CDR1 SNHLY and CDR2 FYNNEI. CDR3 amino acids: CASAGQGILYNEQFF. The CDR3 region has the DNA TGTGCCAGCGCGGGACAGGGGATTCTCTACAATGAGCAGTTCTTC. The full variable domain, in which reference TRBV2 and TRBJ2-1 provide the parts outside the CDR3, is EPEVTQTPSHQVTQMGQEVILRCVPISNHLYFYWYRQILGQKVEFLVSFYNNEISEKSEIFDDQFSVERPDGSNFTLKIRSTKLEDSAMYFCASAGQGILYNEQFFGPGTRLTVL.

The chain couples TRBV4-1 to TRBJ2-3, with 10 positions matching TRBD2. CDR3 size: 19 residues. Trimming at V came to 3 bases and at J to 1 base, leaving 13 bases not matched to a gene. Germline V gene sequence: CDR1 MGHRA, CDR2 YSYEKL. DNA of the CDR3: TGCGCCAGCAGCCAGGGAGGACTAGCGGAATACATAGGCACAGATACGCAGTATTTT. Residues: CASSQGGLAEYIGTDTQYF.

This chain links TRBV27 with TRBJ2-1; 11 bases are shared with TRBD1. V lost 4 bases to trimming and J lost 1 base; unmatched junction nucleotides: 3. Per the germline V gene, CDR1 is MNHEY and CDR2 is SMNVEV (reference sequence). CDR3 size: 16 residues. The CDR3 bases are TGTGCCAGCAGTTGGACAGGGGGCTCGTCCTACAATGAGCAGTTCTTC. Translating it yields CASSWTGGSSYNEQFF.

The V and J genes are TRBV9 and TRBJ2-7; TRBD2 matches 9 bases. V gave up 0 bases and J gave up 2 bases; unmatched junction bases: 6. Per the germline V gene, CDR1 is SGDLS and CDR2 is YYNGEE. The CDR3 consists of 16 residues. CDR3 region: CASSVGVAGAPYEQYF. The CDR3 DNA reads TGTGCCAGCAGCGTAGGGGTAGCGGGAGCCCCCTACGAGCAGTACTTC.

The V call is TRBV4-1, the J call TRBJ2-3, with 9 nucleotides matching TRBD2. The germline V gene encodes CDR1 MGHRA and CDR2 YSYEKL. The CDR3 covers 17 residues. V gave up 3 bases and J gave up 5 bases; unmatched junction bases: 12. The CDR3 DNA follows: TGCGCCAGCAGCCATCCGCGGGTAGCGGGAGCTATAGATACGCAGTATTTT. As protein: CASSHPRVAGAIDTQYF.

This clone was counted once. The genes are TRBV7-2 and TRBJ2-3, with 7 bases identical to TRBD2. This CDR3 contains 14 residues. V lost 10 bases, J lost 6 bases, and 13 bases stayed unmatched. Germline-derived CDR1 and CDR2 are SGHTA and FQGNSA. The CDR3: CATHIREARDTQYF. CDR3 DNA sequence: TGTGCCACTCATATCCGGGAGGCGAGGGATACGCAGTATTTT.

The chain joins TRBV18 to TRBJ2-5, with a tentative D call TRBD1 (6 bases). Deletions cut 2 bases from V and 4 bases from J, with 8 bases between. The CDR3 loop spans 13 amino acids. Looked up from germline, CDR1 is KGHSH and CDR2 is LQKENI. CDR3 sequence (DNA): TGTGCCAGCTCACCAGTACAGGGAGAGACCCAGTACTTC. It encodes CASSPVQGETQYF.

CDR3 in amino acids: CASSQGLAVHYEQYF. In nucleotides, the CDR3 is TGTGCCAGCAGCCAAGGACTAGCCGTGCACTACGAGCAGTACTTC. The genes are TRBV14 and TRBJ2-5, with 7 bases that match TRBD2. The assigned J gene may be wrong: the sequence end matches TRBJ2-7 better. The CDR3 runs 15 residues. CDR1 is SGHDN, CDR2 FVKESK, per germline.

The chain is built from TRBV21-1 and TRBJ2-5; the table calls TRBD1, which could not be checked here. TRBV21-1 constitutes a pseudogene. This CDR3 is built from 22 residues. For the CDR3, the DNA is TGTGCCAGCAGCAAAGCGGGGGGACAGGGGAGTAACACCGAAGCCACAAGAGAGACCCAGTACTTC. This translates into CASSKAGGQGSNTEATRETQYF.

The V gene is TRBV27, the J gene TRBJ2-7; tentatively, D is TRBD1 (6 bases). The germline V and J ends were trimmed by 6 bases and 4 bases, with 19 bases remaining between them. Germline V gene data show CDR1 as MNHEY and CDR2 as SMNVEV (reference sequence). This CDR3 contains 15 residues. The chain's CDR3 is CASSLLQGPGYEQYF. DNA for the CDR3: TGTGCCAGCAGCCTCTTACAGGGCCCGGGGTACGAGCAGTACTTC.

The genes are TRBV28 and TRBJ2-7; 7 bases agree with TRBD1. V shed 5 bases, J shed 2 bases, and the junction held 6 bases outside the gene matches. There are 14 residues in the CDR3. Germline CDR1 is MDHEN and CDR2 is SYDVKM. The CDR3, as DNA: TGTGCCAGCAGTGGACCGGGACAGACCTACGAGCAGTACTTC. Its translation: CASSGPGQTYEQYF.

On this clone: The germline gene is not matched at one end of the junction; a read error may be the cause. J is TRBJ2-7 and V is TRBV7-9, with 9 bases that match TRBD1. This CDR3 comprises 14 residues. From germline, CDR1 is SEHNR and CDR2 FQNEAQ (reference sequence). The CDR3 spells CSSRQDRGTYEQYF. The CDR3, as DNA: TGTTCCAGCAGACAGGACAGGGGAACCTACGAGCAGTACTTC.

This rearrangement joins TRBV7-9 to TRBJ2-2; D perhaps matches TRBD1 (6 bases). V shed 5 bases and J shed 4 bases, with 14 bases lying between them. The germline gives CDR1 SEHNR, CDR2 FQNEAQ (reference sequence). This CDR3 comprises 15 residues. For the CDR3, the DNA is TGTGCCAGCAGCAGCCAGGGGCAGCTCACCGGGGAGCTGTTTTTT. Its translation: CASSSQGQLTGELFF.

The chain employs TRBV12-2 and TRBJ1-5. TRBV12-2 is shown as a pseudogene. The CDR3 covers 17 residues. CDR3 in amino acids: CASRLGGSRFSNQPQHF. CDR3 nucleotides: TGTGCAAGTCGCTTAGGAGGTTCAAGGTTTAGCAATCAGCCCCAGCATTTT.

The J gene is TRBJ2-3, the V gene TRBV5-1; 8 nucleotides match TRBD1. The V gene end was trimmed by 0 bases and the J gene end by 3 bases; junction bases not matched to a gene: 12. The CDR3 consists of 18 residues. CDR1 is SGHRS and CDR2 is YFSETQ in the germline V gene. The chain's CDR3 is CASSLGSGGQGLTDTQYF. In nucleotides, the CDR3 is TGCGCCAGCAGCTTGGGTTCCGGAGGACAGGGATTGACAGATACGCAGTATTTT. The full variable domain, its missing parts supplied by reference TRBV5-1 and TRBJ2-3, is KAGVTQTPRYLIKTRGQQVTLSCSPISGHRSVSWYQQTPGQGLQFLFEYFSETQRNKGNFPGRFSGRQFSNSRSEMNVSTLELGDSALYLCASSLGSGGQGLTDTQYFGPGTRLTVL.

This rearrangement joins TRBV10-3 to TRBJ1-5, with 7 bases matching TRBD1. The V gene end was trimmed by 2 bases and the J gene end by 7 bases; junction bases not matched to a gene: 8. CDR1 is ENHRY and CDR2 is SYGVKD in the germline V gene. The CDR3 runs to 15 residues. This chain's CDR3 is CAISEGDRVGQPQHF. Written as DNA, the CDR3 is TGTGCCATCAGTGAGGGAGACAGGGTTGGGCAGCCCCAGCATTTT.

The V gene is TRBV4-3, the J gene TRBJ2-2; a possible D gene is TRBD2 (5 bases). The CDR3 extends over 16 amino acids. Trimming stripped 1 base from V and 1 base from J, with 10 bases between. Germline V lookup: CDR1 LGHNA, CDR2 YSLEER. The CDR3 bases are TGCGCCAGCAGCCAAGGGGGTGGAGGGAACACCGGGGAGCTGTTTTTT. Translation: CASSQGGGGNTGELFF.

The chain recombines TRBV11-3 with TRBJ2-7; the D gene is possibly TRBD2 (6 bases). The CDR3 extends over 19 amino acids. Germline CDR1 reads SGHNT; CDR2 reads YENEEA. The V end lost 2 bases, the J end lost 4 bases, and 27 bases lay between the germline ends. CDR3 in amino acids: CASSLLLAAGSSQLYEQYF. Written as DNA, the CDR3 is TGTGCCAGCAGCTTACTACTAGCAGCAGGAAGCAGTCAGCTTTACGAGCAGTACTTC.

Details on this clone: Relative to the germline gene, one junction end is altered; a read error may explain this. The chain has TRBV2 and TRBJ2-5; no clear D gene. Germline CDR1 and CDR2: SNHLY and FYNNEI. The CDR3 length is 12 residues. The CDR3 is CASSEAHGVLDF. The CDR3 DNA follows: TGTGCCAGCAGTGAAGCGCATGGAGTTCTTGACTTC.